This TCR beta chain came from a study of blood T cell repertoires in COVID-19. Study overall: Spain, Italy and the United States supplied samples that represented acute and convalescent COVID-19. The analysed material was cDNA or gDNA that came from T cells, B-cell-depleted T cells, or PBMCs.

With 0 bases removed from V and 3 bases from J, the gap between germline ends came to 10 bases. Germline lookup yields CDR1 SGHRS and CDR2 YFSETQ. There are 14 residues in the CDR3. Measured with immunoSEQ multiplex PCR; TCRdb has only the in-frame clones, and not every one. This sample has 120,000 or so clones, with 65% to 85% found just once. The sequence was obtained from a woman aged 70-85 years with acute or convalescent COVID-19. This chain uses TRBV5-1 with TRBJ2-7; D is undetermined. Sequencing was performed on peripheral blood. The CDR3 DNA reads as TGCGCCAGCAGCTTGGAATTGGCCGACTACGAGCAGTACTTC. It specifies CASSLELADYEQYF.